This T cell receptor beta chain was documented in a study of blood T cell repertoires in COVID-19. Whole-study context: Samples representing acute and convalescent COVID-19 were sourced from the United States, Italy and Spain. Sample material is recorded as cDNA or gDNA derived from T cells, B-cell-depleted T cells, or PBMCs.

Per the authors' pipeline: Scientists estimated how many nucleated cells there were by amplifying reference gene primers. Profiled with immunoSEQ multiplex PCR; TCRdb holds only in-frame clones, not every one. V and J calls and clone size are as listed in that table; D and trimming were resolved from the DNA. In the table there are approximately 240,000 clones, 83% of which are singletons. Trimming cost V 5 bases and J 3 bases, with 14 bases left between them. The CDR3 runs to 14 residues. Germline CDR1 reads MDHEN; CDR2 reads SYDVKM. This clone has just one count. The sequence derives from a human donor in a cohort sampled during active COVID-19. Sequenced material: peripheral blood. The chain recombines TRBV28 with TRBJ2-7; D is perhaps TRBD2 (5 bases). The DNA for the CDR3 is TGTGCCAGCAGTCCACCCACGGAGGTCTACGAGCAGTACTTC. Translation: CASSPPTEVYEQYF.